The 21 T cell receptor beta chains given below trace back to one sample, sequenced in a study of response to subunit inactivated influenza vaccine. TCRdb processed the RT-PCR reads anew with MiXCR; each CDR3 protein has one entry. This sample has about 830,000 distinct CDR3 sequences, with around 20% found just once. The starting material was PBMCs from blood, obtained less than 6 days after vaccination. The receptors originated from a middle-aged man who received an inactivated influenza vaccine.

This clonotype turned up a few times. This chain uses TRBV7-2 with TRBJ1-5; D is uncertain. Germline V gene sequence: CDR1 SGHTA, CDR2 FQGNSA. The CDR3 has 12 residues. V was pared by 3 bases and J by 4 bases, with 4 bases between. This CDR3 reads CASSFFNQPQHF. The CDR3 DNA reads TGTGCCAGCAGCTTCTTTAATCAGCCCCAGCATTTT.

This clonotype was found many times. The chain joins TRBV12-3 or TRBV12-4 to TRBJ2-3, with 7 bases that match TRBD2. The CDR3 loop spans 15 amino acids. Trimming removed 6 bases from V and 4 bases from J; junction bases left unmatched: 10. CDR3 region: CASSLSGVGADTQYF. DNA for the CDR3: TGTGCCAGCAGCCTAAGCGGGGTAGGAGCAGATACGCAGTATTTT.

This sequence joins TRBV6-2 or TRBV6-3 and TRBJ2-3; 8 nucleotides align to TRBD1. Trimming removed 10 bases from V and 5 bases from J; junction bases left unmatched: 11. CDR1 and CDR2 from the germline V gene are MNHEY and SVGEGT. CDR3 length: 14 residues. The CDR3 loop reads CATRATGAGDTQYF. CDR3 in DNA: TGTGCCACCCGTGCGACAGGGGCTGGAGATACGCAGTATTTT.

This clonotype was counted ten times or more. The V call is TRBV4-3, the J call TRBJ1-6; D uncertain. The CDR3 is 16 residues long. Between the trimmed V and J ends, which lost 0 bases and 2 bases, there was a span of 8 bases. Germline assignment: CDR1 LGHNA and CDR2 YSLEER. The CDR3 DNA follows: TGCGCCAGCAGCCAAGAGGGAGACACCTATAATTCACCCCTCCACTTT. This codes for CASSQEGDTYNSPLHF.

The V and J genes are TRBV29-1 and TRBJ2-3; 8 bases match TRBD2. The CDR3 spans 16 residues. The V gene's germline CDR1 is SQVTM and CDR2 ANQGSEA. The V and J ends lost 0 bases and 2 bases, in that order; junction bases with no gene match: 7. The chain's CDR3 is CSVEEAAGAATDTQYF. The CDR3 coding sequence is TGCAGCGTTGAAGAGGCAGCGGGGGCCGCCACAGATACGCAGTATTTT.

On this clonotype itself: Germline is not matched at one junction end, which may reflect a read error. The chain couples TRBV5-3 to TRBJ2-4; the D is unclear. TRBV5-3 is an ORF, with its function uncertain. The CDR3 is made up of 9 amino acids. DNA for the CDR3: TGTGCCAGAAGCCCGGAACCGGTATTC. This translates into CARSPEPVF.

The chain uses TRBV20-1 and TRBJ2-5; TRBD2 might be the D (5 bases). V gave up 2 bases and J gave up 3 bases, with 10 bases separating them. The CDR3 sequence is 13 residues long. Germline V gives CDR1 DFQATT, CDR2 SNEGSKA (reference sequence). CDR3 bases: TGCAGTGCTAGACGATCAGCGGAAGAGACCCAGTACTTC. Translating it yields CSARRSAEETQYF.

CDR3 loop: CAWGSGGVYNEQFF. The DNA of the CDR3 is TGTGCCTGGGGGTCGGGCGGGGTCTACAATGAGCAGTTCTTC. The chain couples TRBV30 to TRBJ2-1; tentatively, D is TRBD2 (6 bases). V lost 5 bases and J 3 bases, leaving 14 bases between the germline ends. Germline-derived CDR1 and CDR2 are GTSNPN and SVGIG (reference sequence). This CDR3 has 14 amino acids.

The chain is built from TRBV6-1 and TRBJ1-2; no reliable D call. This CDR3 is built from 12 residues. V shed 1 base and J shed 8 bases, with 8 bases lying between them. The germline V gene encodes CDR1 MNHNS and CDR2 SASEGT. Here the CDR3 reads CASSEDSFGYTF. The CDR3 nucleotides read TGTGCCAGCAGTGAAGACAGTTTCGGCTACACCTTC.

This clonotype showed up just a few times. The chain employs TRBV4-3 and TRBJ2-3; no definite D call. The CDR3 runs 15 residues. The germline V and J ends were trimmed by 1 base and 1 base, with 9 bases remaining between them. The V gene's germline CDR1 is LGHNA and CDR2 YSLEER. The CDR3 here is CASSQVGPRTDTQYF. CDR3 nucleotide sequence: TGCGCCAGCAGCCAAGTCGGGCCGCGCACAGATACGCAGTATTTT.

This clonotype was picked up a small number of times. The chain couples TRBV12-3 or TRBV12-4 to TRBJ2-7; 9 positions match TRBD2. V was pared by 2 bases and J by 11 bases, with 7 bases of the junction left unmatched. The CDR3 has 13 residues. The CDR3 DNA reads as TGTGCCAGCAGTTTACATAGCGGGAGCGTGGAGTACTTC. Translation gives CASSLHSGSVEYF.

This clonotype has just a few counts. The rearrangement links TRBV7-9 to TRBJ2-3, with TRBD1 matching over 8 bases. The CDR3 extends over 15 amino acids. Germline CDR1 and CDR2: SEHNR and FQNEAQ (reference sequence). Trimming took 5 bases from V and 1 from J; bases not matched to a gene: 5. CDR3: CASSGQGARTDTQYF. CDR3 coding DNA: TGTGCCAGCAGCGGCCAGGGGGCGCGCACAGATACGCAGTATTTT.

This clonotype has only a few counts. The chain employs TRBV7-9 and TRBJ1-1; 12 bases map to TRBD1. The CDR3 length is 15 residues. CDR1 SEHNR and CDR2 FQNEAQ come from the germline V gene (reference sequence). The J segment lost 7 bases and the V segment lost 5 bases, leaving 8 bases of the junction unmatched. The CDR3 sequence is CASSPRDRGPLEAFF. The CDR3 DNA reads as TGTGCCAGCAGCCCGAGGGACAGGGGGCCACTTGAAGCTTTCTTT.

This rearrangement joins TRBV12-3 or TRBV12-4 to TRBJ2-6; 7 positions match TRBD1. There are 17 residues in the CDR3. Trimming removed 5 bases from V and 3 bases from J; junction bases left unmatched: 10. In DNA, the CDR3 is TGTGCCAGCAGTCCTTCCACAGGGGAGTATGGGGCCAACGTCCTGACTTTC. This translates into CASSPSTGEYGANVLTF.

The chain recombines TRBV11-2 with TRBJ2-2, with a possible D match to TRBD1 (6 bases). Germline CDR1 reads SGHAT; CDR2 reads FQNNGV. V was clipped by 2 bases and J by 7 bases, with 14 bases between them. This CDR3 comprises 15 residues. The CDR3 spells CASSLLKDRHGELFF. CDR3 coding DNA: TGTGCCAGCAGCTTATTGAAGGACAGACACGGGGAGCTGTTTTTT.

This chain joins TRBV9 and TRBJ1-2; D possibly corresponds to TRBD1 (5 bases). The germline V and J ends were trimmed by 4 bases and 5 bases, with 15 bases remaining between them. The CDR3 has 14 amino acids. Germline values: CDR1 SGDLS, CDR2 YYNGEE. CDR3 DNA: TGTGCCAGCAGCAAAACCGGGACGGCATATGGCTACACCTTC. It is translated as CASSKTGTAYGYTF.

This clonotype appeared a few times. The rearrangement uses TRBV10-3 and TRBJ1-1; tentatively, D is TRBD1 (5 bases). The CDR3 covers 13 residues. V lost 7 bases to trimming and J lost 1 base, with 10 bases between them. Germline lookup yields CDR1 ENHRY and CDR2 SYGVKD. CDR3: CAITGTANTEAFF. CDR3 nucleotides: TGTGCCATCACCGGGACGGCGAACACTGAAGCTTTCTTT.

This clonotype has more than one count but fewer than ten. The rearrangement links TRBV7-9 to TRBJ2-1, with 7 bases fitting TRBD2. V gave up 6 bases and J gave up 4 bases; unmatched junction bases: 3. The CDR3 covers 13 residues. Per the germline V gene, CDR1 is SEHNR and CDR2 is FQNEAQ (reference sequence). This chain's CDR3 is CASRTSEYNEQFF. In DNA form, the CDR3 reads TGTGCCAGCAGAACTAGCGAATACAATGAGCAGTTCTTC.

The V and J genes are TRBV24-1 and TRBJ2-1; 11 nucleotides agree with TRBD2. The trim removed 2 bases at V and 6 bases at J, leaving 5 bases unmatched. The CDR3 has 16 residues. Germline V gene data show CDR1 as KGHDR and CDR2 as SFDVKD. CDR3 sequence: CATSDSGTSGINEQFF. CDR3 DNA: TGTGCCACCAGTGATTCCGGGACTAGCGGCATCAATGAGCAGTTCTTC.

This clonotype was detected many times. V is TRBV6-1 and J is TRBJ2-1, with 9 bases that match TRBD1. The length of the CDR3 is 17 residues. V dropped 5 bases and J dropped 7; count of bases not matched to a gene: 15. Germline CDR1 reads MNHNS; CDR2 reads SASEGT. Here the CDR3 DNA reads TGTGCCAGCAGTCGCAAACCCGGGACAGGGACACGGAATGAGCAGTTCTTC. Amino acid sequence: CASSRKPGTGTRNEQFF.

The chain links TRBV7-2 to TRBJ2-1; 9 positions agree with TRBD2. Losses at the gene ends were 0 bases for V and 5 bases for J; bases not matched to a gene: 8. Germline V CDR1 and CDR2: SGHTA, FQGNSA. The CDR3 has 17 amino acids. The CDR3 DNA reads as TGTGCCAGCAGCTTAGCCGGTGCGGGGGGGCCCCACAATGAGCAGTTCTTC. It is translated as CASSLAGAGGPHNEQFF.